These 20 T cell receptor beta chains were sequenced from one sample in a study of radiation and T cells in renal cell carcinoma. Profiling relied on immunoSEQ multiplex PCR, and the TCRdb table lists in-frame clones only, not all of them. The sample shows just over 95,000 clones, more than 65% of them seen only once. As for time point: blood 4 weeks post-SBRT, at nephrectomy. Regarding treatment: 15 Gy SBRT to primary tumor, nephrectomy 4 weeks later. This sample comprised blood, obtained from a patient whose treatment included radiotherapy and nephrectomy. These receptors were taken from a man in his fifties or sixties with renal cell carcinoma.

This clone was seen a single time. The CDR3 DNA follows: TGTGCCAGCAGCCGAGCGGGAGCCACAGATACGCAGTATTTT. Its protein product is CASSRAGATDTQYF. This chain joins TRBV5-6 and TRBJ2-3; 8 bases are shared with TRBD2. V dropped 4 bases and J dropped 2; count of bases not matched to a gene: 3. Per germline, CDR1 SGHDT and CDR2 YYEEEE. This CDR3 has 14 residues.

The chain combines TRBV7-9 with TRBJ1-4, with 10 bases matching TRBD1. Looked up from germline, CDR1 is SEHNR and CDR2 is FQNEAQ (reference sequence). V dropped 1 base and J dropped 7; count of bases not matched to a gene: 3. CDR3 length: 15 amino acids. The CDR3 spells CASSLGQGATEKLFF. The CDR3 nucleotides read TGTGCCAGCAGCTTAGGACAGGGGGCTACTGAAAAACTGTTTTTT.

The count of this clone is one. The V gene is TRBV5-5, the J gene TRBJ2-2; TRBD2 might be the D (6 bases). The CDR3 is made up of 16 amino acids. The germline V gene has CDR1 SGHKS and CDR2 YYEKEE (reference sequence). Trimming cost V 0 bases and J 4 bases, with 13 bases left between them. CDR3 coding DNA: TGTGCCAGCAGCTTGGCCGGGGGATGGAGCACCGGGGAGCTGTTTTTT. Translation gives CASSLAGGWSTGELFF.

The chain carries TRBV14 and TRBJ1-1; TRBD1 might be the D (6 bases). Germline V gene data show CDR1 as SGHDN and CDR2 as FVKESK. The V and J ends lost 8 bases and 7 bases respectively, with 17 bases between them. This CDR3 has 13 residues. DNA for the CDR3: TGTGCCAGCGGGGGGCCGATGGGGTTTGAAGCTTTCTTT. Amino acids: CASGGPMGFEAFF. The entire variable domain, with the rest obtained from reference TRBV14 and TRBJ1-1, is as follows: EAGVTQFPSHSVIEKGQTVTLRCDPISGHDNLYWYRRVMGKEIKFLLHFVKESKQDESGMPNNRFLAERTGGTYSTLKVQPAELEDSGVYFCASGGPMGFEAFFGQGTRLTVV.

The rearrangement joins TRBV19 to TRBJ2-7; D remains unclear. Germline CDR1 and CDR2: LNHDA and SQIVND (reference sequence). V gave up 11 bases and J gave up 2 bases, with 13 bases separating them. There are 12 residues in the CDR3. The CDR3: CAVARTPYEQYF. The CDR3 DNA sequence: TGTGCCGTGGCGAGGACGCCCTACGAGCAGTACTTC.

This clone was seen a handful of times. This sequence joins TRBV10-1 and TRBJ2-7; 7 bases map to TRBD2. Germline loops: CDR1 WNHNN, CDR2 SYGVQD (reference sequence). The CDR3 is 16 residues long. V trimming: 5 bases; J trimming: 4 bases; junction bases outside the gene matches: 14. The CDR3 sequence is CASSRAGASGIYEQYF. In DNA form, the CDR3 reads TGCGCCAGCAGTAGAGCCGGGGCTAGCGGAATTTACGAGCAGTACTTC.

J is TRBJ2-2 and V is TRBV4-3, with unresolved D. The CDR3 has 16 residues. Germline assignment: CDR1 LGHNA and CDR2 YSLEER. Deletions cut 3 bases from V and 3 bases from J, with 14 bases between. CDR3 sequence: CASSQAVFPDTGELFF. CDR3 coding DNA: TGCGCCAGCAGCCAGGCCGTCTTCCCCGACACCGGGGAGCTGTTTTTT.

This clone was seen more than once but under ten times. V gene TRBV19 combines with J gene TRBJ1-1, with D unclear. V was clipped by 7 bases and J by 5 bases, with 11 bases between them. This CDR3 has 12 residues. The germline V gene has CDR1 LNHDA and CDR2 SQIVND (reference sequence). The CDR3 DNA sequence: TGTGCCAGTAATGACTACATGACTGAAGCTTTCTTT. It specifies CASNDYMTEAFF.

This clone was seen a few times. V and J are TRBV6-5 and TRBJ1-3; no definite D call. The CDR3 extends over 13 amino acids. The germline V gene encodes CDR1 MNHEY and CDR2 SVGAGI. Trimming removed 2 bases at V and 4 bases at J, with 6 bases between. The chain's CDR3 is CASSYTRGNTIYF. The DNA of the CDR3 is TGTGCCAGCAGTTACACGAGAGGAAACACCATATATTTT.

The rearrangement uses TRBV19 and TRBJ1-5; 8 bases fit TRBD1. Germline CDR1 and CDR2: LNHDA and SQIVND (reference sequence). Losses at the gene ends were 3 bases for V and 0 bases for J; bases not matched to a gene: 4. The CDR3 is 16 amino acids. The CDR3 DNA reads as TGTGCCAGTAGTATCCCGACAGGGGATAGCAATCAGCCCCAGCATTTT. As protein: CASSIPTGDSNQPQHF.

The chain is built from TRBV5-1 and TRBJ2-7; the match to TRBD1 covers 10 bases. The CDR3 length is 15 residues. J was trimmed by 3 bases and V by 2 bases; bases with no gene match: 5. In germline, CDR1 is SGHRS, CDR2 YFSETQ. The CDR3 DNA is TGCGCCAGCAGCTTCGCCGGGACAGGGGTCTACGAGCAGTACTTC. Its translation is CASSFAGTGVYEQYF.

This chain links TRBV27 with TRBJ2-5, with 12 bases lining up with TRBD1. This CDR3 has 17 residues. CDR1 is MNHEY and CDR2 is SMNVEV in the germline V gene (reference sequence). The trim removed 5 bases at V and 5 bases at J, leaving 12 bases unmatched. This CDR3 reads CASSLGPGQGARETQYF. The CDR3 DNA is TGTGCCAGCAGTCTAGGGCCGGGACAGGGGGCGCGGGAGACCCAGTACTTC.

V is TRBV2 and J is TRBJ2-7; D not certain. This CDR3 has 11 amino acids. V lost 8 bases and J lost 2, with 7 bases in between. Germline lookup yields CDR1 SNHLY and CDR2 FYNNEI. This CDR3 is CASGVTYEQYF. The CDR3 nucleotides read TGTGCCAGCGGGGTTACCTACGAGCAGTACTTC.

This clone was observed a few times. V gene TRBV21-1 combines with J gene TRBJ1-1. TRBV21-1 corresponds to a pseudogene. The CDR3 contains 14 residues. The CDR3 nucleotides read TGTGCCAGCAGCCCAGCGAGGGAAGAGCTAGCAGCTTTCTTT. This translates into CASSPAREELAAFF.

This chain uses TRBV7-9 with TRBJ2-1, with 7 positions matching TRBD1. The germline gives CDR1 SEHNR, CDR2 FQNEAQ (reference sequence). The CDR3 extends over 13 amino acids. The junction had 10 bases not matched to a gene; V was cut back by 5 bases and J by 12 bases. The CDR3 bases are TGTGCCAGCAGCAAATACAGGGGTGTTGGGCAGTTCTTC. It codes for CASSKYRGVGQFF.

The chain joins TRBV19 to TRBJ2-1; D perhaps matches TRBD2 (6 bases). This CDR3 is built from 13 residues. Trimming pared 7 bases from V and 6 bases from J, leaving 13 bases between. Per germline, CDR1 LNHDA and CDR2 SQIVND (reference sequence). As DNA, the CDR3 is TGTGCCAGTAAGCGAGGGACTGTCAATGAGCAGTTCTTC. Encoded protein: CASKRGTVNEQFF.

The rearrangement joins TRBV27 to TRBJ2-1; tentatively, D is TRBD2 (6 bases). Germline V gene data show CDR1 as MNHEY and CDR2 as SMNVEV (reference sequence). The germline V and J ends were trimmed by 5 bases and 2 bases, with 16 bases remaining between them. The CDR3 spans 16 residues. CDR3 nucleotides: TGTGCCAGCAGTAGAACCCCCGGGACTGCCTACAATGAGCAGTTCTTC. As protein: CASSRTPGTAYNEQFF.

The rearrangement links TRBV18 to TRBJ2-5; weak D call: TRBD2 (6 bases). V was cut by 3 bases and J by 5 bases, with 10 bases left in between. Germline CDR1 is KGHSH and CDR2 is LQKENI. The CDR3 is 13 residues long. CDR3 in DNA: TGTGCCAGCTCACCCGTGGGAGGTGAGACCCAGTACTTC. Protein: CASSPVGGETQYF.

The gene calls are TRBV4-2 and TRBJ1-6; 9 bases line up with TRBD1. The CDR3 has 16 amino acids. Germline V CDR1 and CDR2: LGHNA, YNFKEQ. V lost 4 bases, J lost 7 bases, and 8 bases stayed unmatched. The CDR3 bases are TGTGCCAGCAGCCTGGAGGCGGGACAGGGAAATTCACCCCTCCACTTT. Amino acid sequence: CASSLEAGQGNSPLHF.

For the CDR3, the DNA is TGTGCCACCAGCGGGGGGGTTCTAGCGGGAGGGAACGAGCAGTACTTC. It codes for CATSGGVLAGGNEQYF. The V gene is TRBV15, the J gene TRBJ2-7; 12 nucleotides line up with TRBD2. Unmatched junction bases numbered 10, after V lost 5 bases and J lost 5 bases. The CDR3 sequence is 16 residues long. CDR1 and CDR2 (germline): LNHNV, YYDKDF (reference sequence).